This T cell receptor (beta chain) appears in the sequencing data of a study of blood T cell repertoires in COVID-19. Study overall: Spain, Italy and the United States supplied samples that represented acute and convalescent COVID-19.

The CDR3 extends over 15 amino acids. The study drew participants aged about 18 to 89 years from 24 US areas. Profiling relied on immunoSEQ multiplex PCR, and the TCRdb table lists in-frame clones only, not all of them. Here the sample spans some 260,000 clones, around 90% being singletons. The source of this sequence is a woman in her 30s with acute COVID-19. The chain couples TRBV12-2 to TRBJ1-1; the table assigns TRBD1, which was not confirmed against the DNA. TRBV12-2 is flagged as a pseudogene. Sequencing was performed on PBMCs or T cells enriched from blood (not recorded which). The CDR3 is CASRSPQGLNTEAFF. The CDR3 nucleotides read TGTGCAAGTCGCTCTCCACAGGGCCTGAACACTGAAGCTTTCTTT.